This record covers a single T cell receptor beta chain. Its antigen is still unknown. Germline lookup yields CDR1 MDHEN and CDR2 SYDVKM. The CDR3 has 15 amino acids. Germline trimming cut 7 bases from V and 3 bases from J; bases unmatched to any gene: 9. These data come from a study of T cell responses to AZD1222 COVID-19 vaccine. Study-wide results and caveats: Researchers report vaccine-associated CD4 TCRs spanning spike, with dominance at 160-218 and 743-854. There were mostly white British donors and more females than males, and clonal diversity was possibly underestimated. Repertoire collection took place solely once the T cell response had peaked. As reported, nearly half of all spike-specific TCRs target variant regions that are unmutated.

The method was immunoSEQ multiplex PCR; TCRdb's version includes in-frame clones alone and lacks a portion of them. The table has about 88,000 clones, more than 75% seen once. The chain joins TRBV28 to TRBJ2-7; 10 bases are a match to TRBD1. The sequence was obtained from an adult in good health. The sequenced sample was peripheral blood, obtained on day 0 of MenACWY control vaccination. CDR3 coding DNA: TGTGCCAGCACCCCAAGGGGGACAGGGGTCTACGAGCAGTACTTC. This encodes CASTPRGTGVYEQYF.